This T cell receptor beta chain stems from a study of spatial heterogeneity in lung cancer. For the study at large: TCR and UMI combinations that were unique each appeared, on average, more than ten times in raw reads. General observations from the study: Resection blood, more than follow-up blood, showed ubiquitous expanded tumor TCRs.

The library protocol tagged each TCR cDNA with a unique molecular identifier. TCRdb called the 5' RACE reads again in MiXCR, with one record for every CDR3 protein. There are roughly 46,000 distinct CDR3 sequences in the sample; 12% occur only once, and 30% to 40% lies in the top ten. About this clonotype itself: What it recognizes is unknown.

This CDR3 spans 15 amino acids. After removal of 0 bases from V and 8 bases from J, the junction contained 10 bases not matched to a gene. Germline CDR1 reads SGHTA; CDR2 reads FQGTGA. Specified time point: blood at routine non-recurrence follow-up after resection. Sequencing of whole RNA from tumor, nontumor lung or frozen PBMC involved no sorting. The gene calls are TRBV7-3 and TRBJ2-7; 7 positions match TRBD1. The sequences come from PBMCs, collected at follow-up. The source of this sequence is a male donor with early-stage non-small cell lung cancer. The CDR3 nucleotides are TGTGCCAGCAGCTTAACAGGGGGCCCAGGGAGCAAGCAGTACTTC. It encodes CASSLTGGPGSKQYF.